The clone carrying this T cell receptor (beta chain) was seen more than once but under ten times. Libraries were prepared by immunoSEQ multiplex PCR; TCRdb keeps only in-frame clonotypes and omits some of them. This sample carries under 200,000 clones, about four fifths of them seen once, and the ten largest clones take about 2.7%. This entry belongs to a study of blood T cell repertoires in COVID-19. Across the whole study: The United States, Italy and Spain were the sources of the acute and convalescent COVID-19 samples. From T cells, B-cell-depleted T cells, or PBMCs came the material, which was cDNA or gDNA.

The germline V gene encodes CDR1 MDHEN and CDR2 SYDVKM. The V end lost 3 bases, the J end lost 1 base, and 9 bases lay between the germline ends. There are 14 residues in the CDR3. The source is a human donor with acute or convalescent COVID-19. The donor label of this sample is uncertain. The chain has TRBV28 and TRBJ1-1, with a weak D call TRBD1 (5 bases). Sequenced sample: peripheral blood. The DNA of the CDR3 is TGTGCCAGCAGTTTGTTCAGGGAGAACACTGAAGCTTTCTTT. Translated: CASSLFRENTEAFF.